Presented here are 11 T cell receptor beta chains from one specimen sequenced in a study of T cell responses to AZD1222 COVID-19 vaccine. Libraries were prepared by immunoSEQ multiplex PCR; TCRdb keeps only in-frame clonotypes and omits some of them. The repertoire holds about 94,000 clones, with roughly 85% as singletons. The sequencing used peripheral blood, collected 28 days after the second AZD1222 dose. The receptors here all came from an adult who received the AZD1222 COVID-19 vaccine.

The chain has TRBV4-1 and TRBJ1-5; weak D call: TRBD1 (5 bases). Germline V gene lookup returns CDR1 MGHRA and CDR2 YSYEKL. V was trimmed by 1 base and J by 0 bases, leaving 7 bases between them. This CDR3 has 15 amino acids. This chain's CDR3 is CASSQVGDSNQPQHF. DNA of the CDR3: TGCGCCAGCAGCCAAGTGGGGGATAGCAATCAGCCCCAGCATTTT.

The V and J genes are TRBV19 and TRBJ1-5; D is unresolved. The V gene's germline CDR1 is LNHDA and CDR2 SQIVND (reference sequence). CDR3 length: 12 amino acids. The germline V and J ends were trimmed by 0 bases and 13 bases, with 10 bases remaining between them. The CDR3 nucleotides read TGTGCCAGTAGTATAGATACTTCAGGACAGCATTTT. This encodes CASSIDTSGQHF.

The chain has TRBV5-1 and TRBJ2-1; 7 bases are shared with TRBD2. After removal of 4 bases from V and 3 bases from J, the junction contained 10 bases not matched to a gene. The germline V gene encodes CDR1 SGHRS and CDR2 YFSETQ. The CDR3 sequence is 16 residues long. CDR3 coding DNA: TGCGCCAGCAGCCCGGACGGACTAGGGGACTACAATGAGCAGTTCTTC. As protein: CASSPDGLGDYNEQFF.

The V gene is TRBV5-1, the J gene TRBJ2-5; 7 nucleotides line up with TRBD2. J lost 4 bases, V lost 3 bases, and 12 bases had no gene match. Germline V CDR1 and CDR2: SGHRS, YFSETQ. The CDR3 spans 16 residues. For the CDR3, the DNA is TGCGCCAGCAGCTACGAACCCCGGGGCGGGGGAGAGACCCAGTACTTC. It translates to CASSYEPRGGGETQYF.

The chain recombines TRBV19 with TRBJ2-3; 9 positions match TRBD2. The CDR3 has 14 residues. V shed 7 bases, J shed 1 base, and the junction held 3 bases outside the gene matches. Germline V gene lookup returns CDR1 LNHDA and CDR2 SQIVND (reference sequence). DNA of the CDR3: TGTGCCAGTACTACTAGCGGGCGCACAGATACGCAGTATTTT. Amino acids: CASTTSGRTDTQYF. The whole variable domain, remainder taken from reference TRBV19 and TRBJ2-3, is DGGITQSPKYLFRKEGQNVTLSCEQNLNHDAMYWYRQDPGQGLRLIYYSQIVNDFQKGDIAEGYSVSREKKESFPLTVTSAQKNPTAFYLCASTTSGRTDTQYFGPGTRLTVL.

The chain is built from TRBV10-2 and TRBJ1-2; D perhaps matches TRBD1 (6 bases). The V gene lost 0 bases and the J gene lost 4 bases, with 12 bases spanning the gap. The CDR3 has 15 residues. Germline lookup yields CDR1 WSHSY and CDR2 SAAADI. The CDR3 region has the DNA TGCGCCAGCAGTGAGTCAGCCAGGGGTACCTATGGCTACACCTTC. This gives the protein CASSESARGTYGYTF.

The V call is TRBV2, the J call TRBJ1-4; 8 bases fit TRBD1. The CDR3 runs 14 residues. Per germline, CDR1 SNHLY and CDR2 FYNNEI. V was clipped by 1 base and J by 8 bases; unmatched bases: 3. Here the CDR3 reads CASSEVAGGEKLFF. CDR3 DNA: TGTGCCAGCAGTGAAGTGGCAGGGGGCGAAAAACTGTTTTTT.

This rearrangement joins TRBV3-1 (or the pseudogene TRBV3-2) to TRBJ2-2; D unresolved. Germline assignment: CDR1 LGHDT and CDR2 YNNKEL (reference sequence). The V gene lost 0 bases and the J gene lost 4 bases, with 9 bases spanning the gap. The CDR3 totals 15 residues. This CDR3 reads CASSQDGGFTGELFF. In DNA, the CDR3 is TGTGCCAGCAGCCAAGATGGCGGTTTCACCGGGGAGCTGTTTTTT.

The gene calls are TRBV5-4 and TRBJ2-1; 15 bases fit TRBD2. The CDR3 is 16 amino acids. From germline, CDR1 is SGHNT and CDR2 YYREEE (reference sequence). V lost 4 bases and J lost 6; bases outside the gene matches: 5. This chain's CDR3 is CASSTGLAGGTNEQFF. DNA of the CDR3: TGTGCCAGCAGCACGGGACTAGCGGGGGGAACCAATGAGCAGTTCTTC.

V gene TRBV9 combines with J gene TRBJ1-2, with 8 nucleotides matching TRBD1. The CDR3 is 19 amino acids. The ends lost 4 bases at V and 4 bases at J; junction bases unmatched: 21. Germline CDR1 reads SGDLS; CDR2 reads YYNGEE. CDR3 sequence: CASSPPGWTGTPMCYGYTF. The CDR3 nucleotides read TGTGCCAGCAGCCCTCCTGGTTGGACAGGGACCCCCATGTGCTATGGCTACACCTTC.

The chain joins TRBV5-5 to TRBJ1-4, with D unresolved. This CDR3 has 17 residues. Germline lookup yields CDR1 SGHKS and CDR2 YYEKEE (reference sequence). Trimming shortened V by 0 bases and J by 0 bases, and 12 bases separated the two germline ends. CDR3 amino acids: CASSLDWIVATNEKLFF. The CDR3 DNA reads as TGTGCCAGCAGCTTGGATTGGATCGTGGCAACTAATGAAAAACTGTTTTTT.